A single sample is the source of the 23 T cell receptor beta chains below, sequenced in a study of memory CD4+ T cells and cytomegalovirus serostatus. The sort gate was single viable CD3+CD4+CD8-CD45RO+ cells for memory CD4+ T cells. The assay was immunoSEQ multiplex PCR, and TCRdb's table has in-frame clones only and misses some. The sample lists over 75,000 clones; about four fifths were seen once. Sequences were obtained from memory CD4+ T cells from blood. The receptor set was obtained from an adult in good health and CMV-seropositive.

The rearrangement links TRBV5-1 to TRBJ2-5; maybe TRBD1 (5 bases). The CDR3 extends over 14 amino acids. V shed 4 bases and J shed 6 bases, with 16 bases lying between them. Germline V gives CDR1 SGHRS, CDR2 YFSETQ. The CDR3 DNA reads TGCGCCAGCAGCCCACAAGGGGCTGCTCAGACCCAGTACTTC. This encodes CASSPQGAAQTQYF.

The chain joins TRBV30 to TRBJ2-5; TRBD1 might be the D (6 bases). The J call may be wrong; the DNA end is better matched by TRBJ2-7. Germline CDR1 and CDR2: GTSNPN and SVGIG (reference sequence). This CDR3 contains 13 residues. The CDR3 spells CAWSTGGSYEQYF. The CDR3 DNA follows: TGTGCCTGGAGTACTGGGGGCTCTTACGAGCAGTACTTC.

V gene TRBV5-1 combines with J gene TRBJ2-5; no clear D. The CDR3 extends over 13 amino acids. V lost 2 bases and J 6 bases, leaving 11 bases between the germline ends. CDR1 and CDR2 from the germline V gene are SGHRS and YFSETQ. The CDR3: CASSFLVDQTQYF. The CDR3 nucleotides read TGCGCCAGCAGCTTCTTAGTAGACCAGACCCAGTACTTC.

This clone was seen a single time. The rearrangement uses TRBV7-8 and TRBJ1-1; D is possibly TRBD1 (6 bases). Germline lookup yields CDR1 SGHVS and CDR2 FQNEAQ. The CDR3 has 14 residues. Trimming took 4 bases from V and 1 from J, leaving 10 bases between them. CDR3: CASSYRTANTEAFF. CDR3 DNA sequence: TGTGCCAGCAGCTACCGGACAGCGAACACTGAAGCTTTCTTT. Full variable domain (missing parts from reference TRBV7-8 and TRBJ1-1): GAGVSQSPRYKVAKRGQDVALRCDPISGHVSLFWYQQALGQGPEFLTYFQNEAQLDKSGLPSDRFFAERPEGSVSTLKIQRTQQEDSAVYLCASSYRTANTEAFFGQGTRLTVV.

This chain joins TRBV6-1 and TRBJ2-1; TRBD2 matches 10 bases. V gave up 7 bases and J gave up 7 bases; unmatched junction bases: 10. Germline-derived CDR1 and CDR2 are MNHNS and SASEGT. There are 15 residues in the CDR3. The CDR3 nucleotides read TGTGCCAGCACCCCGCCACTAGCGGGAAGGAATGAGCAGTTCTTC. Protein: CASTPPLAGRNEQFF.

V gene TRBV5-8 combines with J gene TRBJ1-1; 9 bases are shared with TRBD1. Germline CDR1 reads SGHTS; CDR2 reads YDEGEE. Trimming took 4 bases from V and 6 from J; bases not matched to a gene: 10. The CDR3 is made up of 15 amino acids. CDR3 sequence (DNA): TGTGCCAGCAGCCTGCCCGGACAGGGGTTCCCTGAAGCTTTCTTT. Translation gives CASSLPGQGFPEAFF.

The V call is TRBV5-6, the J call TRBJ1-5; 10 bases are a match to TRBD1. The CDR3 is 14 amino acids. Germline CDR1 and CDR2: SGHDT and YYEEEE. V was clipped by 3 bases and J by 7 bases; unmatched bases: 4. The CDR3 nucleotides are TGTGCCAGCAGCTCGGACAGGGGGGGACAGCCCCAGCATTTT. Residues: CASSSDRGGQPQHF.

The chain carries TRBV5-4 and TRBJ1-2, with 10 bases matching TRBD1. This CDR3 comprises 13 residues. CDR1 and CDR2 (germline): SGHNT, YYREEE (reference sequence). Losses at the gene ends were 5 bases for V and 5 bases for J; bases not matched to a gene: 3. The CDR3 DNA reads TGTGCCAGCAGGACAGGGGGCAAATATGGCTACACCTTC. Its protein product is CASRTGGKYGYTF. The full variable domain, in which reference TRBV5-4 and TRBJ1-2 provide the parts outside the CDR3, is ETGVTQSPTHLIKTRGQQVTLRCSSQSGHNTVSWYQQALGQGPQFIFQYYREEENGRGNFPPRFSGLQFPNYSSELNVNALELDDSALYLCASRTGGKYGYTFGSGTRLTVV.

The gene calls are TRBV5-6 and TRBJ1-2, with 9 bases matching TRBD1. The germline V gene has CDR1 SGHDT and CDR2 YYEEEE. V shed 0 bases and J 11 bases; nucleotides not matched to a gene: 8. The CDR3 covers 14 residues. The CDR3 region is CASSLAGQGRRYTF. In DNA, the CDR3 is TGTGCCAGCAGCTTGGCGGGACAGGGAAGAAGGTACACCTTC.

The rearrangement joins TRBV11-2 to TRBJ1-5, with TRBD1 matching over 11 bases. Germline lookup yields CDR1 SGHAT and CDR2 FQNNGV. This CDR3 comprises 15 residues. V was pared by 5 bases and J by 6 bases, with 6 bases of the junction left unmatched. For the CDR3, the DNA is TGTGCCAGCAGCCTCGGGACAGGGGGTCTTCAGCCCCAGCATTTT. Amino acids: CASSLGTGGLQPQHF.

The chain couples TRBV28 to TRBJ2-3, with 8 positions matching TRBD2. The V and J ends lost 7 bases and 3 bases, in that order; junction bases with no gene match: 6. Germline loops: CDR1 MDHEN, CDR2 SYDVKM. The CDR3 is 14 amino acids. CDR3 bases: TGTGCCAGCAAATCGGGAGGGGGTACAGATACGCAGTATTTT. Translated: CASKSGGGTDTQYF.

V gene TRBV2 combines with J gene TRBJ2-7, with D perhaps matching TRBD1 (5 bases). Germline CDR1 reads SNHLY; CDR2 reads FYNNEI. The CDR3 runs to 14 residues. V lost 8 bases and J lost 1, with 15 bases in between. DNA for the CDR3: TGTGCCAGCTGTAAGGTCAGGGCGTCCTACGAGCAGTACTTC. Protein sequence: CASCKVRASYEQYF.

This chain uses TRBV7-2 with TRBJ2-2; TRBD2 aligns across 9 bases. The J segment lost 1 base and the V segment lost 5 bases, leaving 8 bases of the junction unmatched. Germline CDR1 is SGHTA and CDR2 is FQGNSA. This CDR3 spans 17 amino acids. The CDR3 bases are TGTGCCAGCAGCAAAGAAGGCGGGAGGGTGAACACCGGGGAGCTGTTTTTT. This translates into CASSKEGGRVNTGELFF.

The chain carries TRBV30 and TRBJ2-7; tentative D call: TRBD2 (6 bases). Per the germline V gene, CDR1 is GTSNPN and CDR2 is SVGIG (reference sequence). The CDR3 consists of 13 residues. Trimming cost V 2 bases and J 7 bases, with 15 bases left between them. CDR3 loop: CAWSTGLEREQYF. CDR3 coding DNA: TGTGCCTGGAGTACGGGACTGGAACGAGAGCAGTACTTC.

In nucleotides, the CDR3 is TGTGCCAGCAGCTTGGGGGACAGCCTCTACAATGAGCAGTTCTTC. Protein: CASSLGDSLYNEQFF. This chain uses TRBV5-8 with TRBJ2-1; 7 positions match TRBD1. Per germline, CDR1 SGHTS and CDR2 YDEGEE. Losses at the gene ends were 0 bases for V and 3 bases for J; bases not matched to a gene: 3. The CDR3 totals 15 residues.

This sequence joins TRBV29-1 and TRBJ2-5, with 8 bases identical to TRBD2. The length of the CDR3 is 14 residues. Unmatched junction bases numbered 7, after V lost 7 bases and J lost 0 bases. The germline gives CDR1 SQVTM, CDR2 ANQGSEA. In nucleotides, the CDR3 is TGCAGCGCCCGGGAGGGGACGTACCAAGAGACCCAGTACTTC. It encodes CSAREGTYQETQYF.

The chain couples TRBV19 to TRBJ2-2, with 8 nucleotides matching TRBD2. The V gene's germline CDR1 is LNHDA and CDR2 SQIVND (reference sequence). After removal of 5 bases from V and 3 bases from J, the junction contained 5 bases not matched to a gene. The CDR3 sequence is 15 residues long. This CDR3 reads CASSAGGGYTGELFF. The CDR3 DNA sequence: TGTGCCAGTAGTGCGGGGGGCGGCTACACCGGGGAGCTGTTTTTT.

The J gene is TRBJ2-5, the V gene TRBV7-2; possible D gene TRBD2, 6 bases. Trimming took off 5 bases at V and 1 base at J, with 11 bases between the two ends. The germline CDR1 and CDR2 sequences are SGHTA and FQGNSA. The CDR3 length is 14 residues. CDR3 amino acids: CASSPPGVQETQYF. The CDR3 DNA reads TGTGCCAGCAGCCCCCCGGGGGTCCAAGAGACCCAGTACTTC.

The chain uses TRBV7-6 and TRBJ2-1; 12 bases agree with TRBD2. The junction had 6 bases not matched to a gene; V was cut back by 6 bases and J by 0 bases. This CDR3 has 17 amino acids. Germline V gene sequence: CDR1 SGHVS, CDR2 FNYEAQ. This chain's CDR3 is CASSSQGLAGSYNEQFF. The CDR3 nucleotides read TGTGCCAGCAGTTCACAGGGACTAGCGGGCTCCTACAATGAGCAGTTCTTC. The variable domain in full, completed from reference TRBV7-6 and TRBJ2-1, reads GAGVSQSPRYKVTKRGQDVALRCDPISGHVSLYWYRQALGQGPEFLTYFNYEAQQDKSGLPNDRFSAERPEGSISTLTIQRTEQRDSAMYRCASSSQGLAGSYNEQFFGPGTRLTVL.

The chain carries TRBV28 and TRBJ2-1, with D perhaps given as TRBD1 or TRBD2 (5 bases each). Trimming removed 4 bases from V and 7 bases from J, with 14 bases in between. Germline V gene lookup returns CDR1 MDHEN and CDR2 SYDVKM. This CDR3 is 14 amino acids long. In DNA, the CDR3 is TGTGCCAGCAGTTCTCCAACGGGGCGGAATGAGCAGTTCTTC. It translates to CASSSPTGRNEQFF.

This chain connects TRBV28 to TRBJ2-5, with D unclear. V shed 3 bases and J shed 5 bases, with 13 bases lying between them. This CDR3 has 14 amino acids. Looked up from germline, CDR1 is MDHEN and CDR2 is SYDVKM. This CDR3 is CASSFVGPRETQYF. The CDR3 DNA sequence: TGTGCCAGCAGTTTTGTCGGACCCCGGGAGACCCAGTACTTC.

J is TRBJ1-5 and V is TRBV5-1; the D is unclear. The V end lost 0 bases, the J end lost 7 bases, and 11 bases lay between the germline ends. The CDR3 spans 14 residues. CDR1 is SGHRS, CDR2 YFSETQ, per germline. The CDR3 region is CASSLGGYGQPQHF. In DNA, the CDR3 is TGCGCCAGCAGCTTGGGAGGGTATGGACAGCCCCAGCATTTT.

The chain recombines TRBV27 with TRBJ1-2; D might be TRBD1 (5 bases). Germline CDR1 and CDR2: MNHEY and SMNVEV (reference sequence). CDR3 length equals 16 residues. Trimming removed 4 bases from V and 0 bases from J, with 15 bases in between. Written as DNA, the CDR3 is TGTGCCAGCAGTTCCCGCGGTAAGGGGACTAACTATGGCTACACCTTC. The encoded protein is CASSSRGKGTNYGYTF.